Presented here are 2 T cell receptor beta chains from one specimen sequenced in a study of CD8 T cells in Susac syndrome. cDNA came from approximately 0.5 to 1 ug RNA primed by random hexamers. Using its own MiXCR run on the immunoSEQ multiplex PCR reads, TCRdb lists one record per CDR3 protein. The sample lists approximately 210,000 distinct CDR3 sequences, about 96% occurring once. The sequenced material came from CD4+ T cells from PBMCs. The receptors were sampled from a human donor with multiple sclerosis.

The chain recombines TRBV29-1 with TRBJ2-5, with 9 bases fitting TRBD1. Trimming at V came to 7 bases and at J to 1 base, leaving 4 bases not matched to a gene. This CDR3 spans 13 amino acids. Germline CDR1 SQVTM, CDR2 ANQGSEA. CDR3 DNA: TGCAGCGCTGCGGGACAGGGCCAAGAGACCCAGTACTTC. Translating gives CSAAGQGQETQYF.

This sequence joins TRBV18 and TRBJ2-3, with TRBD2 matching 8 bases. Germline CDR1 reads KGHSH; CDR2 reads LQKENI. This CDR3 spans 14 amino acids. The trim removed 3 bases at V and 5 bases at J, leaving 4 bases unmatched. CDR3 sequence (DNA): TGTGCCAGCTCACCTAGAGCGGGAGAAGATACGCAGTATTTT. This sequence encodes CASSPRAGEDTQYF.